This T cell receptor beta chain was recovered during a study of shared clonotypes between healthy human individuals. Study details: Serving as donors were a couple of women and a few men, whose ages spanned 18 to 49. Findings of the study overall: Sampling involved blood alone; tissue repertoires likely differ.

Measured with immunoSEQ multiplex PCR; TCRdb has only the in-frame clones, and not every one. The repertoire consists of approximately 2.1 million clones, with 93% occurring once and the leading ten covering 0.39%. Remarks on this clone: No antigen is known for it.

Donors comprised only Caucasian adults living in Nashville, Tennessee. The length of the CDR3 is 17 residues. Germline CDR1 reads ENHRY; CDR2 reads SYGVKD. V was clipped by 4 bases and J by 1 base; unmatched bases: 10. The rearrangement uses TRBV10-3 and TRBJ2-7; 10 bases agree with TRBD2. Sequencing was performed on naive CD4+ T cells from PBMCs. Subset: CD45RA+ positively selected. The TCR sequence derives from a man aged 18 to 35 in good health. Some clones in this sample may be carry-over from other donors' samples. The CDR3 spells CAISAVKVLAGSYEQYF. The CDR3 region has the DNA TGTGCCATCAGTGCAGTAAAGGTACTAGCGGGATCCTACGAGCAGTACTTC.